This record looks at one T cell receptor (beta chain) sequence and its context. The sample contains more than one DNA sequence encoding this CDR3. The CDR3 runs 14 residues. Trimming removed 6 bases from V and 0 bases from J, with 12 bases in between. CDR1 is MNHEY, CDR2 SVGAGI, per germline. The data derive from a study of shared clonotypes between healthy human individuals. Data came from immunoSEQ multiplex PCR; TCRdb stores just in-frame clones and leaves some out. Altogether 2 million to 2.5 million clones are present, 95% being singletons, with the ten largest covering roughly 0.13%. The receptor's source is a man in his late teens or twenties in good health. The source material was naive CD4+ T cells sorted from blood. The sample's subset: CD45RA+ positively selected. The V gene is TRBV6-5, the J gene TRBJ2-7; maybe TRBD1 (6 bases). The CDR3 DNA sequence: TGTGCCAGCAGCCCCACAGGGAACTCCTACGAGCAGTACTTC. Translated, it gives CASSPTGNSYEQYF.